These T cell receptor beta chains were read from a single sample in a study of T cells in localized non-small cell lung cancer. Sequencing was performed with immunoSEQ multiplex PCR; in TCRdb, only in-frame clones are kept and a portion is missing. The profile shows around 12,000 clones, around 80% of them singletons. The source material was peripheral blood, sampled before any cancer treatment. These receptors came from a male donor older than 55 with stage I lung adenocarcinoma. Both conserved end residues are part of each CDR3. The D gene is left open where the match is weak. The size of a clone is reported for some rows only, either as once, few or many, or as a class for expanded clones.

size	V	J	D	CDR3	DNA
.	TRBV5-1	TRBJ2-7	TRBD2	CASSFSGRDSEQYF	TGCGCCAGCAGCTTTAGCGGGAGGGACTCCGAGCAGTACTTC
.	TRBV9	TRBJ1-1	TRBD1	CASSVGQGSGEAFF	TGTGCCAGCAGCGTGGGACAGGGATCGGGTGAAGCTTTCTTT
.	TRBV9	TRBJ2-5	.	CASSVGRREETQYF	TGTGCCAGCAGCGTAGGGCGCCGTGAGGAGACCCAGTACTTC
.	TRBV18	TRBJ2-6	.	CASSLPGPGANVLTF	TGTGCCAGCTCACTCCCGGGGCCCGGGGCCAACGTCCTGACTTTC
.	TRBV28	TRBJ1-1	.	CASTQNTEAFF	TGTGCCAGCACTCAGAACACTGAAGCTTTCTTT
.	TRBV9	TRBJ2-3	.	CASSPDSTDTQYF	TGTGCCAGCAGCCCTGACAGCACAGATACGCAGTATTTT
.	TRBV10-2	TRBJ1-4	TRBD1	CASSEPTGTGSEKLFF	TGCGCCAGCAGTGAGCCTACCGGGACAGGAAGTGAAAAACTGTTTTTT
.	TRBV7-6	TRBJ2-1	.	CASSETSSTSYNEQFF	TGTGCCAGCAGCGAAACTAGCTCCACCTCCTACAATGAGCAGTTCTTC
.	TRBV5-1	TRBJ2-1	.	CASSLVAGPYNEQFF	TGCGCCAGCAGCTTGGTGGCGGGGCCGTACAATGAGCAGTTCTTC
.	TRBV28	TRBJ2-7	.	CASSFRNRPYEQYF	TGTGCCAGCAGTTTTCGGAACCGACCCTACGAGCAGTACTTC
few	TRBV23-1	TRBJ1-5	.	CASSQGGKHSNQPQHF	TGCGCCAGCAGTCAGGGGGGAAAACATAGCAATCAGCCCCAGCATTTT
.	TRBV2	TRBJ1-2	.	CATSPEESYGYTF	TGTGCCACCTCCCCCGAGGAGAGTTATGGCTACACCTTC
.	TRBV10-3	TRBJ1-2	.	CAISVPQGGYTF	TGTGCCATCAGTGTCCCTCAGGGTGGCTACACCTTC
.	TRBV15	TRBJ2-3	TRBD2	CATSPSSGRDSDTQYF	TGTGCCACCAGCCCCTCTAGCGGGAGGGATTCAGATACGCAGTATTTT
.	TRBV4-1	TRBJ2-1	.	CASSQDSNYNEQFF	TGCGCCAGCAGCCAAGACTCTAACTACAATGAGCAGTTCTTC
.	TRBV9	TRBJ1-2	.	CASSASSGSNYGYTF	TGTGCCAGCAGCGCTTCCTCGGGGAGTAACTATGGCTACACCTTC
once	TRBV6-5	TRBJ1-1	.	CASSYSTGRTNTEAFF	TGTGCCAGCAGTTACTCGACAGGACGGACGAACACTGAAGCTTTCTTT
.	TRBV18	TRBJ2-5	.	CASSPGPGRENQETQYF	TGTGCCAGCTCACCAGGCCCGGGGCGGGAAAACCAAGAGACCCAGTACTTC
.	TRBV5-8	TRBJ2-1	TRBD1	CASSLDRGSYNEQFF	TGTGCCAGCAGCCTCGACAGGGGGTCCTACAATGAGCAGTTCTTC
once	TRBV7-8	TRBJ2-7	.	CASSLGGVYEQYF	TGTGCCAGCAGCTTAGGCGGCGTCTACGAGCAGTACTTC
.	TRBV7-3	TRBJ1-5	.	CASSATPGNQPQHF	TGTGCCAGCAGCGCCACCCCTGGCAATCAGCCCCAGCATTTT
few	TRBV2	TRBJ1-1	TRBD1	CASTSTGGTEAFF	TGTGCCAGCACTTCAACAGGGGGCACTGAAGCTTTCTTT
.	TRBV28	TRBJ1-2	.	CASLATNYGYTF	TGTGCCAGCCTGGCGACTAACTATGGCTACACCTTC
few	TRBV6-5	TRBJ1-1	.	CASSKTRGNTEAFF	TGTGCCAGCAGTAAGACTCGGGGGAACACTGAAGCTTTCTTT
.	TRBV5-5	TRBJ2-7	.	CASSYGGVGEQYF	TGTGCCAGCAGCTATGGGGGTGTAGGTGAGCAGTACTTC
.	TRBV28	TRBJ2-7	.	CASSSVLYEQYF	TGTGCCAGCAGTTCTGTCTTGTACGAGCAGTACTTC
.	TRBV7-3	TRBJ2-2	.	CASSSGLNTGELFF	TGTGCCAGCAGCTCTGGTCTCAACACCGGGGAGCTGTTTTTT
.	TRBV28	TRBJ1-5	TRBD1	CASSPRTGVRNQPQHF	TGTGCCAGCAGTCCCCGGACAGGGGTAAGGAATCAGCCCCAGCATTTT
.	TRBV18	TRBJ2-3	.	CASSPPSMATDTQYF	TGTGCCAGCTCACCACCTAGCATGGCCACAGATACGCAGTATTTT
.	TRBV4-1	TRBJ1-1	.	CVSSQETGGSTEAFF	TGCGTCAGCAGCCAAGAGACGGGGGGTAGCACTGAAGCTTTCTTT
.	TRBV5-1	TRBJ2-5	.	CASSLRSGETQYF	TGCGCCAGCAGCTTGAGGTCTGGGGAGACCCAGTACTTC
.	TRBV6-5	TRBJ1-6	.	CASSPGHHNSPLHF	TGTGCCAGCAGCCCGGGACACCATAATTCACCCCTCCACTTT
.	TRBV11-2	TRBJ2-2	TRBD1	CASSLEPGGMSGELFF	TGTGCCAGCAGCTTAGAGCCAGGGGGTATGTCCGGGGAGCTGTTTTTT
.	TRBV18	TRBJ2-7	TRBD1	CASSPGTGSYEQYF	TGTGCCAGCTCACCGGGGACAGGATCCTACGAGCAGTACTTC
once	TRBV2	TRBJ2-5	.	CASNSPGQETQYF	TGTGCCAGCAATAGCCCGGGCCAAGAGACCCAGTACTTC
.	TRBV5-1	TRBJ2-4	TRBD2	CASSLRVAGSLAKNIQYF	TGCGCCAGCAGCTTGAGGGTAGCGGGAAGTCTAGCCAAAAACATTCAGTACTTC
few	TRBV28	TRBJ2-1	.	CASSLLWDSYNEQFF	TGTGCCAGCAGTTTATTGTGGGACTCCTACAATGAGCAGTTCTTC
.	TRBV25-1	TRBJ1-1	.	CASNQMNTEAFF	TGTGCCAGCAATCAGATGAACACTGAAGCTTTCTTT
.	TRBV4-1	TRBJ2-3	TRBD2	CASSQGRLAGGGDTQYF	TGCGCCAGCAGCCAAGGCCGACTAGCGGGAGGCGGGGATACGCAGTATTTT
few	TRBV9	TRBJ2-1	TRBD2	CASSVGLAGGEVYNEQFF	TGTGCCAGCAGCGTGGGACTAGCGGGAGGAGAGGTCTACAATGAGCAGTTCTTC
.	TRBV21-1	TRBJ2-6	.	CASSKGAGQGASSGANVLTF	TGTGCCAGCAGCAAAGGGGCTGGACAGGGCGCCAGCTCTGGGGCCAACGTCCTGACTTTC
.	TRBV27	TRBJ1-1	.	CASSFGSAPEAFF	TGTGCCAGCAGTTTTGGTTCGGCACCTGAAGCTTTCTTT
.	TRBV5-4	TRBJ2-7	TRBD1	CASSPGQSGGEQYF	TGTGCCAGCAGCCCGGGACAGTCCGGAGGCGAGCAGTACTTC
.	TRBV7-8	TRBJ2-7	.	CASSSTRDGAYEQYF	TGTGCCAGCAGCTCCACCCGGGACGGGGCCTACGAGCAGTACTTC
.	TRBV30	TRBJ2-5	TRBD2	CAWSVLAGTNLPQYF	TGTGCCTGGAGTGTACTTGCCGGGACTAATTTGCCCCAGTACTTC
.	TRBV27	TRBJ2-3	.	CASSSVMGDTDTQYF	TGTGCCAGCTCCTCGGTTATGGGGGACACAGATACGCAGTATTTT
few	TRBV2	TRBJ1-5	.	CASSNLTLTQHF	TGTGCCAGCAGCAACTTGACACTTACCCAGCATTTT